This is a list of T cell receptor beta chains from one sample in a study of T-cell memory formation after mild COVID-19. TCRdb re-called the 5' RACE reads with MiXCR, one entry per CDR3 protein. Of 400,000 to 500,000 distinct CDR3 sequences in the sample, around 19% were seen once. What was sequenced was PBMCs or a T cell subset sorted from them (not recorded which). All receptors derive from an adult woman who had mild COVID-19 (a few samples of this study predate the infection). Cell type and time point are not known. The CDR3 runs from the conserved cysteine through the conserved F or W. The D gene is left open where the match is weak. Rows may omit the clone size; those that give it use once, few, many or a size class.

CDR3 DNA: TGCGCCAGCAGCTCCGGGATCGGGGGGACAGATACGCAGTATTTT
CDR3 protein: CASSSGIGGTDTQYF
V gene: TRBV5-1
D gene: TRBD2
clone size: .
J gene: TRBJ2-3
CDR3 length: 15

CDR3 DNA: TGTGCCAGCTTTCGGACCAACACAGATACGCAGTATTTT
CDR3 protein: CASFRTNTDTQYF
V gene: TRBV27
D gene: .
clone size: .
J gene: TRBJ2-3
CDR3 length: 13

CDR3 DNA: TGCGCCACCTTGCCCTCCCTGGAACCTATAGCCAAAAACATTCAGTACTTC
CDR3 protein: CATLPSLEPIAKNIQYF
V gene: TRBV10-2
D gene: .
clone size: .
J gene: TRBJ2-4
CDR3 length: 17

CDR3 DNA: TGTGCCACCAGTGATCCCAGGGTCGGGGGCTCTGGGGCCAACGTCCTGACTTTC
CDR3 protein: CATSDPRVGGSGANVLTF
V gene: TRBV24-1
D gene: .
clone size: .
J gene: TRBJ2-6
CDR3 length: 18

CDR3 DNA: TGTGCCAGCAGTCCGATCTCGGGGGTAACCGGGGAGCTGTTTTTT
CDR3 protein: CASSPISGVTGELFF
V gene: TRBV12-3/TRBV12-4
D gene: .
clone size: .
J gene: TRBJ2-2
CDR3 length: 15

CDR3 DNA: TGTGCCAGCAGTGAGTCGATGATGAAGGGGGTCCGTTATGGCTACACCTTC
CDR3 protein: CASSESMMKGVRYGYTF
V gene: TRBV2
D gene: .
clone size: few
J gene: TRBJ1-2
CDR3 length: 17

CDR3 DNA: TGTGCCAGCAGCTTACACCAGCGGGAGACCCAGTACTTC
CDR3 protein: CASSLHQRETQYF
V gene: TRBV11-3
D gene: .
clone size: few
J gene: TRBJ2-5
CDR3 length: 13

CDR3 DNA: TGCGCCAGCAGCCCCCGGGACACCAACTACGAGCAGTACTTC
CDR3 protein: CASSPRDTNYEQYF
V gene: TRBV5-1
D gene: .
clone size: .
J gene: TRBJ2-7
CDR3 length: 14

CDR3 DNA: TGTGCCAGCAGTTTGGGCGGGGACGCAGATACGCAGTATTTT
CDR3 protein: CASSLGGDADTQYF
V gene: TRBV12-3/TRBV12-4
D gene: .
clone size: few
J gene: TRBJ2-3
CDR3 length: 14

CDR3 DNA: TGTGCCAGCAGCGCTTACGACAGGGGGTCCTACGAGCAGTACTTC
CDR3 protein: CASSAYDRGSYEQYF
V gene: TRBV9
D gene: TRBD1
clone size: .
J gene: TRBJ2-7
CDR3 length: 15

CDR3 DNA: TGCAGTGCTAGCGGGGGGGCCCAAGAGACCCAGTACTTC
CDR3 protein: CSASGGAQETQYF
V gene: TRBV20-1
D gene: TRBD2
clone size: few
J gene: TRBJ2-5
CDR3 length: 13

CDR3 DNA: TGTGCCAGCAGGTCACCTCGGAGAGGGGGCACTGAAGCTTTCTTT
CDR3 protein: CASRSPRRGGTEAFF
V gene: TRBV12-3/TRBV12-4
D gene: .
clone size: .
J gene: TRBJ1-1
CDR3 length: 15

CDR3 DNA: TGTGCCAGCAGCCCTGATGGGGTGGGCGATCAGCCCCAGCATTTT
CDR3 protein: CASSPDGVGDQPQHF
V gene: TRBV12-3/TRBV12-4
D gene: .
clone size: few
J gene: TRBJ1-5
CDR3 length: 15

CDR3 DNA: TGTGCCACCAGTTCTGACAGGCCCACGCCAGCGACCCAGTACTTC
CDR3 protein: CATSSDRPTPATQYF
V gene: TRBV24-1
D gene: .
clone size: .
J gene: TRBJ2-5
CDR3 length: 15

CDR3 DNA: TGTGCCAGCACACAGAACAGGGATAACTATGGCTACACCTTC
CDR3 protein: CASTQNRDNYGYTF
V gene: TRBV6-5
D gene: .
clone size: .
J gene: TRBJ1-2
CDR3 length: 14

CDR3 DNA: TGTGCCAGTAAAGACTTACAGGGGGCGGGCACAGATACGCAGTATTTT
CDR3 protein: CASKDLQGAGTDTQYF
V gene: TRBV2
D gene: TRBD1
clone size: .
J gene: TRBJ2-3
CDR3 length: 16

CDR3 DNA: TGTGCCAGCACCGAAAGGGGCTCAGGGGCCTACGAGCAGTACTTC
CDR3 protein: CASTERGSGAYEQYF
V gene: TRBV27
D gene: .
clone size: .
J gene: TRBJ2-7
CDR3 length: 15

CDR3 DNA: TGCAGTGCTAGGTCCGGGACTGGAAACACCATATATTTT
CDR3 protein: CSARSGTGNTIYF
V gene: TRBV20-1
D gene: .
clone size: .
J gene: TRBJ1-3
CDR3 length: 13

CDR3 DNA: TGTGCCAGCAGCTGGGAGGGGGCAGGTGAAGCTTTCTTT
CDR3 protein: CASSWEGAGEAFF
V gene: TRBV12-3/TRBV12-4
D gene: TRBD1
clone size: .
J gene: TRBJ1-1
CDR3 length: 13

CDR3 DNA: TGTGCCAGCAGCAAGAGCACCCAGGGGGACCAGCCCCAGCATTTT
CDR3 protein: CASSKSTQGDQPQHF
V gene: TRBV11-3
D gene: TRBD1
clone size: .
J gene: TRBJ1-5
CDR3 length: 15

CDR3 DNA: TGTGCCAGCAGTTCGACCATAGGGACTAGCTACACCGGGGAGCTGTTTTTT
CDR3 protein: CASSSTIGTSYTGELFF
V gene: TRBV6-5
D gene: TRBD2
clone size: .
J gene: TRBJ2-2
CDR3 length: 17

CDR3 DNA: TGCGCCAGCAGCCAGACAGGGGGCGGGGGAGATACGCAGTATTTT
CDR3 protein: CASSQTGGGGDTQYF
V gene: TRBV4-1
D gene: TRBD1
clone size: few
J gene: TRBJ2-3
CDR3 length: 15

CDR3 DNA: TGTGCCAGCAGCTTTCGAGCGGGAGGGGGCTACAATGAGCAGTTCTTC
CDR3 protein: CASSFRAGGGYNEQFF
V gene: TRBV5-6
D gene: TRBD2
clone size: .
J gene: TRBJ2-1
CDR3 length: 16

CDR3 DNA: TGTGCCAGCAGCCCATCCGGGACAGGGGTATCCGAGCAGTACTTC
CDR3 protein: CASSPSGTGVSEQYF
V gene: TRBV5-4
D gene: TRBD1
clone size: .
J gene: TRBJ2-7
CDR3 length: 15

CDR3 DNA: TGTGCCAGCAGCCATGCCCGGACAGGGAGGAATGAAAAACTGTTTTTT
CDR3 protein: CASSHARTGRNEKLFF
V gene: TRBV6-6
D gene: TRBD1
clone size: few
J gene: TRBJ1-4
CDR3 length: 16

CDR3 DNA: TGCGCCAGCAGCCAAGATCGAGACAGGGAGGCTGAAGCTTTCTTT
CDR3 protein: CASSQDRDREAEAFF
V gene: TRBV4-3
D gene: TRBD1
clone size: few
J gene: TRBJ1-1
CDR3 length: 15

CDR3 DNA: TGTGCCTCTTCGGGGTACAATGAGCAGTTCTTC
CDR3 protein: CASSGYNEQFF
V gene: TRBV30
D gene: .
clone size: many
J gene: TRBJ2-1
CDR3 length: 11

CDR3 DNA: TGTGCCAGCAGTGGCCGGGACAGGGGACGAGGGGCTTCACCCCTCCACTTT
CDR3 protein: CASSGRDRGRGASPLHF
V gene: TRBV12-3/TRBV12-4
D gene: TRBD1
clone size: .
J gene: TRBJ1-6
CDR3 length: 17

CDR3 DNA: TGCGCCAGCAGCGCGGGACAGGGGAATGGCAATCAGCCCCAGCATTTT
CDR3 protein: CASSAGQGNGNQPQHF
V gene: TRBV5-1
D gene: TRBD1
clone size: .
J gene: TRBJ1-5
CDR3 length: 16

CDR3 DNA: TGTGCCACCAGTGACATGACAGACAACAATGAGCAGTTCTTC
CDR3 protein: CATSDMTDNNEQFF
V gene: TRBV24-1
D gene: .
clone size: few
J gene: TRBJ2-1
CDR3 length: 14

CDR3 DNA: TGTGCCAGCAGTGGAACAGGGAAGAACTATGGCTACACCTTC
CDR3 protein: CASSGTGKNYGYTF
V gene: TRBV25-1
D gene: .
clone size: few
J gene: TRBJ1-2
CDR3 length: 14

CDR3 DNA: TGTGCCAGCACCGTGGACAGAGTCGTAACTGAAGCTTTCTTT
CDR3 protein: CASTVDRVVTEAFF
V gene: TRBV7-2
D gene: .
clone size: .
J gene: TRBJ1-1
CDR3 length: 14

CDR3 DNA: TGCAGCGTTGCGGAAATGAGCTCCTACAATGAGCAGTTCTTC
CDR3 protein: CSVAEMSSYNEQFF
V gene: TRBV29-1
D gene: .
clone size: .
J gene: TRBJ2-1
CDR3 length: 14

CDR3 DNA: TGCGCCAGCAGCTTCCATGCAGGGGCCCCTGAAGCTTTCTTT
CDR3 protein: CASSFHAGAPEAFF
V gene: TRBV5-1
D gene: .
clone size: .
J gene: TRBJ1-1
CDR3 length: 14

CDR3 DNA: TGTGCCAGCAGCCTTGGGTGGCTTGGGGATACTGAAGCTTTCTTT
CDR3 protein: CASSLGWLGDTEAFF
V gene: TRBV5-5
D gene: .
clone size: few
J gene: TRBJ1-1
CDR3 length: 15

CDR3 DNA: TGTGCCAGCAGCCCTCGGACAGGGAAGACTGAAGCTTTCTTT
CDR3 protein: CASSPRTGKTEAFF
V gene: TRBV11-2
D gene: TRBD1
clone size: .
J gene: TRBJ1-1
CDR3 length: 14

CDR3 DNA: TGTGCCAGCTCGGTCTTGTTCACTGAAGCTTTCTTT
CDR3 protein: CASSVLFTEAFF
V gene: TRBV2
D gene: .
clone size: many
J gene: TRBJ1-1
CDR3 length: 12

CDR3 DNA: TGCAGCGCCGAAGGGCCCACAGCAAACGAGCAGTACTTC
CDR3 protein: CSAEGPTANEQYF
V gene: TRBV29-1
D gene: .
clone size: .
J gene: TRBJ2-7
CDR3 length: 13

CDR3 DNA: TGTGCCACCAGTGATCCTCCTAGCGTCCATGAGCAGTTCTTC
CDR3 protein: CATSDPPSVHEQFF
V gene: TRBV24-1
D gene: .
clone size: few
J gene: TRBJ2-1
CDR3 length: 14

CDR3 DNA: TGCGCCAGCAGGACCGGGACAGTCGGCGAGCAGTACTTC
CDR3 protein: CASRTGTVGEQYF
V gene: TRBV5-1
D gene: TRBD1
clone size: .
J gene: TRBJ2-7
CDR3 length: 13